A selection of T cell receptor beta chains follows, all from one sample in a study of T-cell reconstitution after alpha-beta-depleted transplantation in children. TCRdb re-called the PCR reads with MiXCR, one entry per CDR3 protein. Among hundreds of thousands of distinct CDR3 sequences listed, 10% to 15% were seen once. The input for sequencing was PBMCs, mostly from graft donor cells, taken 360 days after TCRalphabeta/CD19-depleted stem cell transplant. Receptors originate from a male patient younger than 18 who had a stem cell transplant for acute myeloid leukemia, so the T cells may come from the graft donor. Each CDR3 is given with its conserved first and last residue. D genes are given only for firm matches. Clone size is stated in some rows and not others, as once, few, many or a class when expanded.

clone size,J gene,D gene,V gene,CDR3 protein,CDR3 DNA
few,TRBJ1-2,NA,TRBV18,CASSPPGPNRYGYTF,TGTGCCAGCTCACCGCCAGGTCCGAATCGGTATGGCTACACCTTC
few,TRBJ2-1,TRBD2,TRBV7-2,CASSFAFTSGIYNEQFF,TGTGCCAGCAGCTTCGCCTTTACTAGCGGGATATACAATGAGCAGTTCTTC
few,TRBJ2-7,NA,TRBV18,CASSPPAPVAYEQYF,TGTGCCAGCTCACCACCAGCCCCAGTAGCCTACGAGCAGTACTTC
few,TRBJ1-5,NA,TRBV15,CATSRQRNQPQHF,TGTGCCACCAGCAGACAACGTAATCAGCCCCAGCATTTT
many,TRBJ2-4,NA,TRBV2,CASTEGVTLAKNIQYF,TGTGCCAGCACCGAAGGGGTCACTCTAGCCAAAAACATTCAGTACTTC
NA,TRBJ1-2,TRBD1,TRBV19,CASSPMGQGDLGYTF,TGTGCCAGTAGTCCAATGGGCCAGGGGGATCTTGGCTACACCTTC
many,TRBJ2-1,NA,TRBV7-3,CASSLTGASYNEQFF,TGTGCCAGCAGCTTAACTGGGGCCTCCTACAATGAGCAGTTCTTC
few,TRBJ2-2,NA,TRBV20-1,CSADDLRTGELFF,TGCAGTGCCGATGACCTCCGCACCGGGGAGCTGTTTTTT
many,TRBJ2-4,NA,TRBV6-5,CASSYYSRAGGKNIQYF,TGTGCCAGCAGTTACTACTCCAGGGCGGGTGGCAAAAACATTCAGTACTTC
NA,TRBJ2-3,TRBD2,TRBV6-1,CASTPSGINTQYF,TGTGCCAGCACTCCTAGCGGGATAAATACGCAGTATTTT
NA,TRBJ1-3,NA,TRBV7-6,CASSLAKGVGNTIYF,TGTGCCAGCAGCTTAGCCAAAGGGGTTGGAAACACCATATATTTT
NA,TRBJ2-7,TRBD2,TRBV20-1,CSGTSGRTYEQYF,TGCAGTGGAACTAGCGGGAGGACCTACGAGCAGTACTTC
NA,TRBJ2-2,TRBD1,TRBV23-1,CAIKGQENTGELFF,TGCGCCATCAAAGGACAGGAGAACACCGGGGAGCTGTTTTTT
NA,TRBJ1-5,TRBD1,TRBV20-1,CSASGGDSYQPQHF,TGCAGTGCTAGTGGGGGGGACAGTTATCAGCCCCAGCATTTT